One sample yielded the 15 T cell receptor beta chains listed below, sequenced in a study of T cell changes during pregnancy in multiple sclerosis. The table came from immunoSEQ multiplex PCR; TCRdb's copy has only in-frame clones and leaves some out. The sample lists about 110,000 clones, around 90% occurring once. Source: peripheral blood, taken after pregnancy. These TCRs come from a female donor with multiple sclerosis, enrolled in a pregnancy study.

This chain uses TRBV27 with TRBJ1-4, with unresolved D. Trimming removed 3 bases from V and 7 bases from J, with 9 bases in between. The CDR3 covers 13 residues. Germline assignment: CDR1 MNHEY and CDR2 SMNVEV (reference sequence). This CDR3 reads CASSFSGFEKLFF. The DNA for the CDR3 is TGTGCCAGCAGTTTTTCAGGATTTGAAAAACTGTTTTTT.

The table lists this clone with a few counts. The V gene is TRBV5-4, the J gene TRBJ2-5; D is uncertain. V was trimmed by 3 bases and J by 4 bases, leaving 10 bases between them. The CDR3 is made up of 13 amino acids. The germline CDR1 and CDR2 sequences are SGHNT and YYREEE (reference sequence). CDR3 sequence reads: CASSSLGRETQYF. The CDR3 nucleotides read TGTGCCAGCAGCTCCCTCGGTAGAGAGACCCAGTACTTC.

The CDR3 reads CASGPPGRGTEAFF. The CDR3 nucleotides are TGTGCCAGCGGCCCCCCCGGACGAGGGACTGAAGCTTTCTTT. This rearrangement joins TRBV28 to TRBJ1-1; D is unresolved. The CDR3 length is 14 residues. From germline, CDR1 is MDHEN and CDR2 SYDVKM. V was trimmed by 8 bases and J by 5 bases, leaving 18 bases between them.

The rearrangement joins TRBV28 to TRBJ1-4, with 8 bases that match TRBD1. The trim removed 6 bases at V and 8 bases at J, leaving 11 bases unmatched. This CDR3 is 15 amino acids long. Germline loops: CDR1 MDHEN, CDR2 SYDVKM. CDR3 nucleotides: TGTGCCAGCAGGAGAGGACAGGGCTTTCGCGAAAAACTGTTTTTT. This translates into CASRRGQGFREKLFF. Full variable domain (remainder filled in from reference TRBV28 and TRBJ1-4): DVKVTQSSRYLVKRTGEKVFLECVQDMDHENMFWYRQDPGLGLRLIYFSYDVKMKEKGDIPEGYSVSREKKERFSLILESASTNQTSMYLCASRRGQGFREKLFFGSGTQLSVL.

This clone was seen just once. The CDR3 nucleotides are TGTGCCAGTAGCTGGGGACTAGATCTCTACAATGAGCAGTTCTTC. Its translation: CASSWGLDLYNEQFF. This chain joins TRBV19 and TRBJ2-1; 8 bases fit TRBD2. Germline assignment: CDR1 LNHDA and CDR2 SQIVND (reference sequence). This CDR3 comprises 15 residues. V dropped 6 bases and J dropped 3; count of bases not matched to a gene: 7.

The rearrangement links TRBV29-1 to TRBJ2-1; D gene uncertain. This CDR3 is built from 11 residues. V was trimmed by 4 bases and J by 7 bases, leaving 8 bases between them. Germline loops: CDR1 SQVTM, CDR2 ANQGSEA. CDR3 protein: CSVVRLNEQFF. The CDR3 coding sequence is TGCAGCGTTGTCCGTCTTAATGAGCAGTTCTTC.

The V gene is TRBV10-2, the J gene TRBJ1-2; the match to TRBD1 covers 8 bases. Germline-derived CDR1 and CDR2 are WSHSY and SAAADI. The CDR3 is 13 amino acids. V trimming: 5 bases; J trimming: 4 bases; junction bases outside the gene matches: 3. Written as DNA, the CDR3 is TGCGCCAGCAGTTCTACAGGGGGCTATGGCTACACCTTC. Protein sequence: CASSSTGGYGYTF.

Only a few counts were recorded for this clone. CDR3 region: CASVARPGTGGYTF. CDR3 DNA sequence: TGTGCCAGCGTGGCCAGGCCCGGGACAGGGGGCTACACCTTC. The gene calls are TRBV19 and TRBJ1-2, with 9 bases aligning to TRBD1. Germline assignment: CDR1 LNHDA and CDR2 SQIVND (reference sequence). CDR3 size: 14 residues. V shed 9 bases and J 8 bases; nucleotides not matched to a gene: 13. Full variable domain (rest looked up from reference TRBV19 and TRBJ1-2): DGGITQSPKYLFRKEGQNVTLSCEQNLNHDAMYWYRQDPGQGLRLIYYSQIVNDFQKGDIAEGYSVSREKKESFPLTVTSAQKNPTAFYLCASVARPGTGGYTFGSGTRLTVV.

The chain combines TRBV5-4 with TRBJ2-4; 7 bases map to TRBD1. The V segment lost 5 bases and the J segment 0 bases; nucleotides outside the gene matches: 5. CDR1 SGHNT and CDR2 YYREEE come from the germline V gene (reference sequence). This CDR3 spans 15 amino acids. Here the CDR3 DNA reads TGTGCCAGCAGTGAGGCAGGGGGAGCCAAAAACATTCAGTACTTC. Its translation is CASSEAGGAKNIQYF.

This chain joins TRBV7-9 and TRBJ2-5; D perhaps matches TRBD1 (6 bases). V was shortened by 3 bases and J by 1 base, with 18 bases between the two germline ends. The germline V gene encodes CDR1 SEHNR and CDR2 FQNEAQ (reference sequence). The CDR3 contains 17 residues. The CDR3 spells CASSFYRDTVGQETQYF. CDR3 nucleotide sequence: TGTGCCAGCAGCTTTTACCGGGACACGGTAGGCCAAGAGACCCAGTACTTC.

The chain is built from TRBV29-1 and TRBJ1-1, with a weak D call TRBD1 (5 bases). Trimming removed 4 bases at V and 4 bases at J, with 13 bases between. The CDR3 has 13 residues. Germline CDR1 and CDR2: SQVTM and ANQGSEA. CDR3 bases: TGCAGCGTTGTCGGGGGTCTGGTCACTGAAGCTTTCTTT. Translated: CSVVGGLVTEAFF.

The J gene is TRBJ2-1, the V gene TRBV27; D possibly corresponds to TRBD2 (7 bases). Per the germline V gene, CDR1 is MNHEY and CDR2 is SMNVEV (reference sequence). V was cut by 3 bases and J by 4 bases, with 10 bases left in between. The CDR3 contains 14 residues. The DNA for the CDR3 is TGTGCCAGCAGTTTTGGGGGGGCTTACAATGAGCAGTTCTTC. Translating it yields CASSFGGAYNEQFF.

V gene TRBV29-1 combines with J gene TRBJ2-3, with a tentative D call TRBD2 (6 bases). From germline, CDR1 is SQVTM and CDR2 ANQGSEA. V lost 4 bases and J lost 6, with 14 bases in between. This CDR3 has 13 residues. The CDR3 loop reads CSVGEATRDTQYF. CDR3 sequence (DNA): TGCAGCGTTGGGGAGGCCACCAGGGATACGCAGTATTTT.

V usage is TRBV28 and J usage is TRBJ2-3, with 9 bases identical to TRBD2. Looked up from germline, CDR1 is MDHEN and CDR2 is SYDVKM. Trimming removed 6 bases from V and 4 bases from J; junction bases left unmatched: 8. This CDR3 is 15 amino acids long. In DNA form, the CDR3 reads TGTGCCAGCAGATCCAGCGGGAGGTTCGCAGATACGCAGTATTTT. This codes for CASRSSGRFADTQYF.

CDR3 region: CARSAGQRNSPLHF. DNA for the CDR3: TGTGCCAGAAGCGCCGGACAAAGGAACTCACCCCTCCACTTT. This chain joins TRBV5-3 and TRBJ1-6, with D tentatively TRBD1 (5 bases). TRBV5-3 is sorted into the ORF group, with uncertain function. The V and J ends lost 4 bases and 10 bases respectively, with 15 bases between them. The CDR3 totals 14 residues.